A single sample gave rise to the 13 T cell receptor beta chains below, sequenced in a study of control samples from healthy donors and cancer patients. Method: immunoSEQ multiplex PCR; TCRdb's copy keeps in-frame clones and lacks some. The sample holds around 110,000 clones, 85% to 90% seen once. Source material: PBMCs. The receptors stem from a woman aged 50 to 65 with colorectal cancer.

This clone was seen just once. The chain recombines TRBV5-1 with TRBJ2-1, with D perhaps TRBD2 (5 bases). The V gene's germline CDR1 is SGHRS and CDR2 YFSETQ. V was clipped by 2 bases and J by 2 bases, with 14 bases between them. The CDR3 is 16 residues long. CDR3 amino acids: CASSFTPGNTYNEQFF. CDR3 bases: TGCGCCAGCAGCTTTACCCCGGGGAACACCTACAATGAGCAGTTCTTC. The full variable domain, with the rest looked up from reference TRBV5-1 and TRBJ2-1, is KAGVTQTPRYLIKTRGQQVTLSCSPISGHRSVSWYQQTPGQGLQFLFEYFSETQRNKGNFPGRFSGRQFSNSRSEMNVSTLELGDSALYLCASSFTPGNTYNEQFFGPGTRLTVL.

This sequence joins TRBV7-8 and TRBJ2-7; tentative D call: TRBD2 (6 bases). CDR3 length: 14 residues. V was shortened by 4 bases and J by 2 bases, with 12 bases between the two germline ends. Germline values: CDR1 SGHVS, CDR2 FQNEAQ. DNA of the CDR3: TGTGCCAGCAGCTCCGTAGCGGAACCCTACGAGCAGTACTTC. Residues: CASSSVAEPYEQYF.

The chain employs TRBV3-1 (or the pseudogene TRBV3-2) and TRBJ2-5; 11 nucleotides agree with TRBD2. V lost 1 base and J lost 4; bases outside the gene matches: 5. The CDR3 runs to 16 residues. Germline-derived CDR1 and CDR2 are LGHDT and YNNKEL (reference sequence). The CDR3 here is CASSQVGTSGGETQYF. The CDR3 DNA reads as TGTGCCAGCAGCCAAGTGGGTACTAGCGGGGGAGAGACCCAGTACTTC.

This clone was detected once. The V gene is TRBV11-3, the J gene TRBJ2-7; D is perhaps TRBD2 (7 bases). The V and J ends lost 5 bases and 6 bases respectively, with 14 bases between them. Germline values: CDR1 SGHNT, CDR2 YENEEA. The CDR3 spans 13 residues. The CDR3 DNA follows: TGTGCCAGCAGCCGGGGGCGGGAGAGCGAGCAGTACTTC. Amino acid sequence: CASSRGRESEQYF. Together with reference TRBV11-3 and TRBJ2-7, the CDR3 gives the full variable domain: EAGVVQSPRYKIIEKKQPVAFWCNPISGHNTLYWYLQNLGQGPELLIRYENEEAVDDSQLPKDRFSAERLKGVDSTLKIQPAELGDSAVYLCASSRGRESEQYFGPGTRLTVT.

This clone was detected only once. This rearrangement joins TRBV9 to TRBJ1-4; the D is unclear. Germline-derived CDR1 and CDR2 are SGDLS and YYNGEE. The CDR3 sequence is 14 residues long. Trimming removed 4 bases at V and 5 bases at J, with 12 bases between. The CDR3 region is CASSPQEGNEKLFF. Written as DNA, the CDR3 is TGTGCCAGCAGCCCCCAAGAAGGGAATGAAAAACTGTTTTTT.

J is TRBJ2-3 and V is TRBV29-1; no clear D gene. CDR1 is SQVTM and CDR2 is ANQGSEA in the germline V gene. This CDR3 comprises 13 residues. V dropped 7 bases and J dropped 5 bases, with 16 bases sitting between them. CDR3 nucleotides: TGCAGCGCCCAACCGGGCTGGGGAGATACGCAGTATTTT. Translated, it gives CSAQPGWGDTQYF.

The chain has TRBV19 and TRBJ2-1, with TRBD2 matching 9 bases. The junction had 3 bases not matched to a gene; V was cut back by 5 bases and J by 4 bases. Germline V gives CDR1 LNHDA, CDR2 SQIVND (reference sequence). This CDR3 region has 14 residues. The CDR3: CASSSSGIYNEQFF. The CDR3 region has the DNA TGTGCCAGTAGTTCTAGCGGGATATACAATGAGCAGTTCTTC.

The genes are TRBV2 and TRBJ2-3; no clear D. CDR3 length: 14 residues. The germline V gene encodes CDR1 SNHLY and CDR2 FYNNEI. Trimming pared 10 bases from V and 2 bases from J, leaving 16 bases between. CDR3 in amino acids: CATNKQVYTDTQYF. The DNA of the CDR3 is TGTGCCACCAATAAGCAGGTTTACACAGATACGCAGTATTTT. Filled out from reference TRBV2 and TRBJ2-3, the complete variable domain reads EPEVTQTPSHQVTQMGQEVILRCVPISNHLYFYWYRQILGQKVEFLVSFYNNEISEKSEIFDDQFSVERPDGSNFTLKIRSTKLEDSAMYFCATNKQVYTDTQYFGPGTRLTVL.

V is TRBV9 and J is TRBJ2-1; D unclear. V shed 4 bases and J shed 3 bases, with 14 bases lying between them. This CDR3 contains 15 residues. Germline V lookup: CDR1 SGDLS, CDR2 YYNGEE. This CDR3 reads CASSPDGLLYNEQFF. The CDR3 DNA reads TGTGCCAGCAGCCCCGACGGTCTGCTCTACAATGAGCAGTTCTTC.

J is TRBJ2-3 and V is TRBV9, with 9 bases aligning to TRBD2. CDR1 and CDR2 (germline): SGDLS, YYNGEE. This CDR3 spans 15 amino acids. J gave up 2 bases and V 5 bases, and 6 bases lay outside the gene matches. For the CDR3, the DNA is TGTGCCAGCAGTCGAGCTAGCGGGGACACAGATACGCAGTATTTT. This sequence encodes CASSRASGDTDTQYF.

About this clone itself: Other DNA variants within this sample encode the same CDR3. The gene calls are TRBV12-3 or TRBV12-4 and TRBJ2-5; either TRBD1 or TRBD2 may supply D (6 bases each). This CDR3 spans 13 amino acids. V lost 1 base and J lost 5, with 8 bases in between. CDR3 loop: CASSLVGGETQYF. Written as DNA, the CDR3 is TGTGCCAGCAGTTTAGTGGGGGGCGAGACCCAGTACTTC.

This chain uses TRBV4-1 with TRBJ2-3; possible D gene TRBD1, 6 bases. Germline V lookup: CDR1 MGHRA, CDR2 YSYEKL. This CDR3 region has 15 residues. The ends were cut back, 1 base at V and 10 bases at J, with 18 bases in the middle. As DNA, the CDR3 is TGCGCCAGCAGCCAAGCAATCGACAGGTTTGAAGCGCAGTATTTT. Translated, it gives CASSQAIDRFEAQYF.

The genes are TRBV4-1 and TRBJ2-5, with a tentative D call TRBD1 (6 bases). The ends were cut back, 1 base at V and 5 bases at J, with 14 bases in the middle. The CDR3 sequence is 15 residues long. CDR1 and CDR2 from the germline V gene are MGHRA and YSYEKL. The CDR3 region is CASSQGTGFRETQYF. Written as DNA, the CDR3 is TGCGCCAGCAGCCAAGGAACAGGGTTCAGGGAGACCCAGTACTTC.